This T cell receptor beta chain appears in the sequencing data of a study of quantifying T cell responses using KT2 cells. Study background: cDNA was made from DNase-treated RNA using alpha and beta constant primers.

This clonotype was found a few times. The target antigen is unknown. Looked up from germline, CDR1 is DFQATT and CDR2 is SNEGSKA (reference sequence). V trimming: 1 base; J trimming: 2 bases; junction bases outside the gene matches: 4. This CDR3 region has 15 residues. Study conclusions and caveats: KT2 clone alpha and beta sequence counts scaled linearly with input KT2 cell number.

A range of KT2-to-PBMC ratios was made using fixed PBMC numbers. An oligo carrying a UMI was ligated to the cDNA 3' end. An equimolar mix of RC1.1 and RC1.2 primed the beta chain across TRBC1 and TRBC2. TCR alpha and beta chains were handled separately starting at the second PCR. Each CDR3 protein gets one entry after TCRdb re-called the UMI-ligation and nested PCR reads with MiXCR. The repertoire holds over 40,000 distinct CDR3 sequences, with 11% as singletons. The sample was PBMCs spiked with cells of the T cell clone KT2. V is TRBV20-1 and J is TRBJ2-1, with 8 bases lining up with TRBD2. This TCR was sampled from a human donor. CDR3 coding DNA: TGCAGTGCTAGAGCCCTGGGACTAGCCTACAATGAGCAGTTCTTC. This encodes CSARALGLAYNEQFF.